This is a list of T cell receptor beta chains from one sample in a study of shared clonotypes between healthy human individuals. Clones were read by immunoSEQ multiplex PCR, and TCRdb kept only the in-frame ones, dropping some. The sample has around 610,000 clones; approximately 96% are singletons. Sequenced sample: naive CD8+ T cells sorted from blood. These receptors were obtained from a woman aged 25 to 45 in good health. The conserved cysteine and the conserved F or W are not part of the CDR3 here. Fields, in order: J gene, clone size, V gene, D gene, CDR3 protein. A D gene is named only where the DNA matches it firmly. Clone size is given for some rows only: seen once, a few or many times, or a class if the clone is expanded.

TRBJ2-7,few,TRBV28,-,ASSVPGASHEQY
TRBJ1-2,-,TRBV5-4,TRBD1,ASSSPGQNVYGYT
TRBJ1-1,-,TRBV5-5,TRBD1,ASSQDRGWNTEAF
TRBJ2-3,-,TRBV27,TRBD2,ASSNGLAADTQY
TRBJ1-3,-,TRBV28,-,ASRGWDGNTIY
TRBJ1-1,-,TRBV10-2,-,ASSAPNTEAF
TRBJ2-6,-,TRBV7-9,-,ASSSTSYSGANVLT
TRBJ2-7,once,TRBV19,TRBD2,ASSILAGDYEQY
TRBJ1-6,-,TRBV30,-,AWSMGVAYNSPLH
TRBJ2-1,-,TRBV7-8,TRBD2,ASSLGSLAEDLVGSYNEQF
TRBJ2-7,-,TRBV5-6,TRBD2,ASSFAGATSYEQY
TRBJ1-1,-,TRBV4-1,-,ASSLSVADTEAF
TRBJ1-1,-,TRBV7-9,TRBD1,ASSAPYSGGLNTEAF
TRBJ2-5,-,TRBV6-5,-,ASSYQGTIGETQY
TRBJ1-5,-,TRBV2,-,ASSEGDVVGQPQH
TRBJ2-5,-,TRBV2,TRBD2,ASSDVTSAQETQY
TRBJ2-3,-,TRBV30,TRBD2,AWSTGLAGEKDTQY
TRBJ2-1,-,TRBV27,TRBD2,ASSLGLAGNEQF
TRBJ1-4,-,TRBV11-2,-,ASSPILGDEKLF
TRBJ2-1,-,TRBV7-7,-,ASSLGDGGAYNEQF
TRBJ1-1,-,TRBV28,-,ASSLVPPEAF
TRBJ2-2,once,TRBV27,-,ASRGNLWNTGELF
TRBJ2-1,-,TRBV5-4,-,ASSWHTMGHNEQF
TRBJ2-1,-,TRBV10-1,TRBD2,ASSERPEAGVNPHEQF
TRBJ2-7,-,TRBV5-5,TRBD1,ASSLFQGATRGDEQY
TRBJ2-7,-,TRBV7-9,-,ASSLVFSGSEQY
TRBJ2-7,-,TRBV5-6,-,ASSLWERSGEQY
TRBJ2-7,few,TRBV7-9,-,ASSETGSSYEQY
TRBJ1-3,-,TRBV28,-,ASSPPDSGNTIY
TRBJ2-2,few,TRBV30,-,AVDLGGTGELF
TRBJ1-1,few,TRBV13,-,ASSSNTEAF
TRBJ2-5,-,TRBV29-1,-,SVVWDGQETQY
TRBJ1-5,-,TRBV30,-,AWSHYGQFNQPQH
TRBJ2-7,-,TRBV19,TRBD2,ASSQLAGATNEQY
TRBJ1-3,-,TRBV28,-,ASSLLSSGNTIY
TRBJ2-7,-,TRBV5-4,-,ASSLAPPSEQY
TRBJ1-1,few,TRBV9,-,ASSTSGMNTEAF
TRBJ2-7,once,TRBV7-9,TRBD2,ASSLGTSALGEQY
TRBJ1-6,once,TRBV30,TRBD1,ASSTGQGVSPLH
TRBJ2-7,-,TRBV2,TRBD2,ASSTRVSGSAGYEQY
TRBJ2-3,-,TRBV29-1,TRBD1,SVKTDRMLTDTQY
TRBJ2-3,-,TRBV2,-,ARRPEARAPPDTQY
TRBJ1-1,-,TRBV20-1,-,SASRAEAF
TRBJ2-7,-,TRBV6-1,-,ASSEGQTYEQY
TRBJ2-1,once,TRBV7-9,TRBD2,ASSPTSGVYYNEQF
TRBJ2-7,-,TRBV27,-,ASSLKGGEQY
TRBJ1-2,-,TRBV19,-,ASSFGTVYGYT
TRBJ1-1,-,TRBV7-6,-,ASSGGDSGEAF
TRBJ2-1,-,TRBV27,TRBD2,ASAGGGFRNEQF
TRBJ1-2,-,TRBV6-4,-,ASSASPRQGNGYT
TRBJ2-1,-,TRBV2,-,ASREDPSPYNEQF
TRBJ2-2,-,TRBV4-1,TRBD1,ASRPYRGRGTGELF
TRBJ2-5,-,TRBV19,TRBD2,ASRGIAGGKETQY